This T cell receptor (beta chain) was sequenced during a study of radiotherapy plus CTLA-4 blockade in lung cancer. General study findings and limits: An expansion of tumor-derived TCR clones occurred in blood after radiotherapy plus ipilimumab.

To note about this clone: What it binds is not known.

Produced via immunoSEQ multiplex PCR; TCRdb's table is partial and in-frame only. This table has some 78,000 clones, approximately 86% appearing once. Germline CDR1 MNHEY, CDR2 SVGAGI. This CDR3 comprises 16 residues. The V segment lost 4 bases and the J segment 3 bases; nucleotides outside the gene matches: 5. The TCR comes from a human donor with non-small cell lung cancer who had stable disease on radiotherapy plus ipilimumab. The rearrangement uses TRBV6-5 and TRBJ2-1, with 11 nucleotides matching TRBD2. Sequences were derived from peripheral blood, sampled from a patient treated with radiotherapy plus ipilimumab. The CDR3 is CASSSMTSGIYNEQFF. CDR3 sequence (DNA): TGTGCCAGCAGTTCCATGACTAGCGGGATCTACAATGAGCAGTTCTTC.